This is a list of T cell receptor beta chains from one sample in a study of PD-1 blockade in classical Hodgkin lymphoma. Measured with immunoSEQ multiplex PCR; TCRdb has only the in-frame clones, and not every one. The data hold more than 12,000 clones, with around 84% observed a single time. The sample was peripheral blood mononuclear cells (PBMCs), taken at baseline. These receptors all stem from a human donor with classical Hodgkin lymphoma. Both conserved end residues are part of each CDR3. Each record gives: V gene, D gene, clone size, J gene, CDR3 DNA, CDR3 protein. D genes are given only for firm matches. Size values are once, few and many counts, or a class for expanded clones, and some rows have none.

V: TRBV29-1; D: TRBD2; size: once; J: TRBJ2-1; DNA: TGCAGCGTTGAAGATGAGAGCGGGGCCTACAATGAGCAGTTCTTC; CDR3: CSVEDESGAYNEQFF
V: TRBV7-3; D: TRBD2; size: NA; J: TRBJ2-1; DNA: TGTGCCAGCAGCCCGGGAGGGGGGCCAATCAATGAGCAGTTCTTC; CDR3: CASSPGGGPINEQFF
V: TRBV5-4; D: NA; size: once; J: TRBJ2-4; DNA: TGTGCCAGCGGAGGTAAAAACATTCAGTACTTC; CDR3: CASGGKNIQYF
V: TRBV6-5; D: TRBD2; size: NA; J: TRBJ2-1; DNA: TGTGCCAGCAGCCCCGGACTAGCTGCTTTTCGGTTCTTC; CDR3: CASSPGLAAFRFF
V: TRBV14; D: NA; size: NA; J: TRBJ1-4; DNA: TGTGCCAGCAGCCGGTCAGGGGCAACTAATGAAAAACTGTTTTTT; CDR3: CASSRSGATNEKLFF
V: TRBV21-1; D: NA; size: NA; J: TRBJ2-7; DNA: TGTGCCAACTTGGGACAGGGTAATAGCGAGCAGTACTTC; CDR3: CANLGQGNSEQYF
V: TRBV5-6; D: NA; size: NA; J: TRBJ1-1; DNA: TGTGCCAGCAGCTTGGGCCGGAACACTGAAGCTTTCTTT; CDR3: CASSLGRNTEAFF
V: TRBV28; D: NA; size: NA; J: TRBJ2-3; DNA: TGTGCCAGCAGCGCTATTACAGGTTATTCAGATACGCAGTATTTT; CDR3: CASSAITGYSDTQYF
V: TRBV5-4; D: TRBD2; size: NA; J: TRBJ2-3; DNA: TGTGCCAGCAGCTCCCCTCCCTTAGCGGGTGCCGCAGATACGCAGTATTTT; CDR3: CASSSPPLAGAADTQYF
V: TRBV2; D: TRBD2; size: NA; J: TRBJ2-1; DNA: TGTGCCAGCAGTCCCGATAGCGGGACGTACAATGAGCAGTTCTTC; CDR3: CASSPDSGTYNEQFF
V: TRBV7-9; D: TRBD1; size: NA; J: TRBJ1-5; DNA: TGTGCCAGCAAGTTAAGGGGGCCAGCCCAGCATTTT; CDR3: CASKLRGPAQHF
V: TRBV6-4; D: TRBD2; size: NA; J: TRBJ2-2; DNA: TGTGCCAGCAGTGGACTAGCGGGGAACACCGGGGAGCTGTTTTTT; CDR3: CASSGLAGNTGELFF
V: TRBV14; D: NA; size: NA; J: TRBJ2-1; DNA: TGTGCCAGCAGCCAACGCTCCTACAATGAGCAGTTCTTC; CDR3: CASSQRSYNEQFF
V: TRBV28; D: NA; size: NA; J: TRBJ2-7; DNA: TGTGCCAGCAGTTTATCTGGGGAATCCTACGAGCAGTACTTC; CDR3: CASSLSGESYEQYF
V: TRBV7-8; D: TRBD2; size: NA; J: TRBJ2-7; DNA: TGTGCCAGCAGCTCGCTCCTAGCGGGGGGGCATTACGAGCAGTACTTC; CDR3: CASSSLLAGGHYEQYF
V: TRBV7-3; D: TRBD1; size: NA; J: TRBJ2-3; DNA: TGTGCCAGCAGCTTAAATGGACAGGGGGATACGCAGTATTTT; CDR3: CASSLNGQGDTQYF
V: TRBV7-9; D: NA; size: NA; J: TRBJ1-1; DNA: TGTGCCAGCAGCTTATCCCACCCCACTGAAGCTTTCTTT; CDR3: CASSLSHPTEAFF
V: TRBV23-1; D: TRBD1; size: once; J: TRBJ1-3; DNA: TGCGCCAGCAGTCAAGCGACAGGGAAGGACACCGTATATTTT; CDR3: CASSQATGKDTVYF
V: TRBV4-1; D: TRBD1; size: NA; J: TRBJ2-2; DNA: TGCGCCAGCAGCCAAGTCTCAGGGGGCTTGAACACCGGGGAGCTGTTTTTT; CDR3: CASSQVSGGLNTGELFF
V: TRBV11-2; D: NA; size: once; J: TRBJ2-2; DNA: TGTGCCAGCAGCTTCAGTCTCACCGGGGAGCTGTTTTTT; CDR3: CASSFSLTGELFF
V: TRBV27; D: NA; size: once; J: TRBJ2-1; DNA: TGTGCCAGCCTAATTAAATACCCGGGGTTCAATGAGCAGTTCTTC; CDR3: CASLIKYPGFNEQFF
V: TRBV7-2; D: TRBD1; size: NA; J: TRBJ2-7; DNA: TGTGCCAGCAGCTTAGGGACAGGGGGGTCCTACGAGCAGTACTTC; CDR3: CASSLGTGGSYEQYF
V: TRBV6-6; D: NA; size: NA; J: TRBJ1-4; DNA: TGTGCCAGCAGAGACCCCGGGGATGAAAAACTGTTTTTT; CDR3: CASRDPGDEKLFF
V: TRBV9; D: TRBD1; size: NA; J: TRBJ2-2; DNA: TGTGCCAGCAGCGTTCGACAGGGAAACACCGGGGAGCTGTTTTTT; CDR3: CASSVRQGNTGELFF
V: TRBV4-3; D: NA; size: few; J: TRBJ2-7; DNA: TGCGCCAGCAGCCAAGGGGTACGCTACGAGCAGTACTTC; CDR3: CASSQGVRYEQYF
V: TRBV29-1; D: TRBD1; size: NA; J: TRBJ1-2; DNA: TGCAGCGTTGAATCTCCGGACAGGGGGCCTATCTATGGCTACACCTTC; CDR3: CSVESPDRGPIYGYTF
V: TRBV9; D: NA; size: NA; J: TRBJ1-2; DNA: TGTGCCAGCAGCGTAGAAGGGAATCCATCCCGGTGGTATGGCTACACCTTC; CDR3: CASSVEGNPSRWYGYTF
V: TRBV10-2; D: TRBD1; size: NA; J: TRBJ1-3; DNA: TGCGCCAGCAGTGGGGACAGTCCTCGCTCTGGAAACACCATATATTTT; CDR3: CASSGDSPRSGNTIYF
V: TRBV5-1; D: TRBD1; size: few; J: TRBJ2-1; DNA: TGCGCCAGCAGCTTTATCCCCGGACAGGGGGCTGGGGGAGGGCAGTTCTTC; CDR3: CASSFIPGQGAGGGQFF
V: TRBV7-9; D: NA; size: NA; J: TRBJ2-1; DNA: TGTGCCAGCAGCCCCGGGGGTGAATACAATGAGCAGTTCTTC; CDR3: CASSPGGEYNEQFF
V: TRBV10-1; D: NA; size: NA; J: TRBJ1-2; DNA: TGCGCCAGCAGTGTGAGTCAGAACCATGGCTACACCTTC; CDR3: CASSVSQNHGYTF
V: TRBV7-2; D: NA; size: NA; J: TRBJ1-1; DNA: TGTGCCAGCAGCTTACAGGCTCCTAACACTGAAGCTTTCTTT; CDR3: CASSLQAPNTEAFF
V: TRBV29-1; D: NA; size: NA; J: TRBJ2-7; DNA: TGCAGCGTTGAAGTACCCGGACAGCTATTCTACGAGCAGTACTTC; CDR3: CSVEVPGQLFYEQYF
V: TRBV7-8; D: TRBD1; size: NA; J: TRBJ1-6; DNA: TGTGCCAGCAGCTCTCCCTTACAGGGGACCGAGAGCTCCTATAATTCACCCCTCCACTTT; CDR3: CASSSPLQGTESSYNSPLHF
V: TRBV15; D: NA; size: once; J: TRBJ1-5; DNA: TGTGCCACCAGCAGCCACCGAAGAAATAGCAATCAGCCCCAGCATTTT; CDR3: CATSSHRRNSNQPQHF
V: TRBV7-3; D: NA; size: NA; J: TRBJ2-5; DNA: TGTGCCAGCAGCTTAACGGGGGCAGGGGAGACCCAGTACTTC; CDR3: CASSLTGAGETQYF
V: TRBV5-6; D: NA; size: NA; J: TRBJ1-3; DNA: TGTGCCAGCAGCGCGGCGCAGGGTCGGACCATATATTTT; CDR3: CASSAAQGRTIYF
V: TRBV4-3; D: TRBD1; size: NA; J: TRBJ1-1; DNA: TGCGCCAGCAGCCAGGGACAGGGAGTTAACACTGAAGCTTTCTTT; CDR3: CASSQGQGVNTEAFF
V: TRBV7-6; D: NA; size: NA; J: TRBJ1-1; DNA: TGTGCCAGCAGCTTAGGAACAGTGGGCTACACTGAAGCTTTCTTT; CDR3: CASSLGTVGYTEAFF
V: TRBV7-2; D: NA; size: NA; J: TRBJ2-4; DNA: TGTGCCAGCAGCTCCCGGGACTCCTGGGACATTCAGTACTTC; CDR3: CASSSRDSWDIQYF
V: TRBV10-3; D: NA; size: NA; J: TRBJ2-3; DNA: TGTGCCATCAGTGGGGACAGCACAGATACGCAGTATTTT; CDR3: CAISGDSTDTQYF
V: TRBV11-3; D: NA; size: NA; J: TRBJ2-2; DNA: TGTGCCAGCAGCTTAGATGGGGCCGGGGAGCTGTTTTTT; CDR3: CASSLDGAGELFF
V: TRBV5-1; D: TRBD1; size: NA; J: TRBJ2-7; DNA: TGCGCCAGCAGCTTGGGACAGGGCAACGAGCAGTACTTC; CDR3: CASSLGQGNEQYF
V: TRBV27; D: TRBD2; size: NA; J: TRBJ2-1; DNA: TGTGCCAGCAGTTCCGTGACTAGCGTCTCTGGGAGGGAGCAGTTCTTC; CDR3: CASSSVTSVSGREQFF
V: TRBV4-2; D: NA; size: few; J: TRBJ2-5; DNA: TGTGCCAGCCGGGGAAGCGGAAAAGAGACCCAGTACTTC; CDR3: CASRGSGKETQYF
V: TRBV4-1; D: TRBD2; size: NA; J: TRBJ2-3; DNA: TGCGCCAGCAGCGGACTAGCGGGGCACACAGATACGCAGTATTTT; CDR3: CASSGLAGHTDTQYF
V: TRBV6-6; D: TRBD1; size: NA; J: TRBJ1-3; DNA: TGTGCCAGCAGTTACTCACAGGGGTCCGGAAACACCATATATTTT; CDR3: CASSYSQGSGNTIYF
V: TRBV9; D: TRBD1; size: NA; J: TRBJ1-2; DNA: TGTGCCAGCAAAGGACAGGGGGACGGCTACACCTTC; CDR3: CASKGQGDGYTF
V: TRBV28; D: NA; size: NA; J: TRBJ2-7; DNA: TGTGCCAGCAATGGGCCCCCGGTGAGGGGCGAGCAGTACTTC; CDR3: CASNGPPVRGEQYF
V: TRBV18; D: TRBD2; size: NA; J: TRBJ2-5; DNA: TGTGCCAGCTCACGTCCAATAGCGGGAGCGGAGACCCAGTACTTC; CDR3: CASSRPIAGAETQYF
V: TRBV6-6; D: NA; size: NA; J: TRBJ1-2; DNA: TGTGCCAGCAGCCCGGTCTTCAGCGGATATGGCTACACCTTC; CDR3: CASSPVFSGYGYTF
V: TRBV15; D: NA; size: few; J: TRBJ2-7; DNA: TGTGCCACCAGCAGAGATTATGATTGGGACGCCGCCTACGAGCAGTACTTC; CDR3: CATSRDYDWDAAYEQYF
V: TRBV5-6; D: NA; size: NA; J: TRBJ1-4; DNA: TGTGCCAGCAGCTTGGTGCTGGATGAAAAACTGTTTTTT; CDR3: CASSLVLDEKLFF